The 5 T cell receptor beta chains reported below all come from one sample, sequenced in a study of T-cell reconstitution after alpha-beta-depleted transplantation in children. A TCRbeta library incorporating unique molecular identifiers was prepared. One entry per CDR3 protein, called by TCRdb with MiXCR from the PCR reads. The table records 450,000 to 600,000 distinct CDR3 sequences, over 10% of them present only once. The sample consisted of PBMCs, mostly from graft donor cells, taken 360 days after TCRalphabeta/CD19-depleted stem cell transplant. These receptors all stem from a male patient aged 10 to 17 who had a stem cell transplant for acute myeloid leukemia, so the T cells may come from the graft donor.

The sample holds many counts of this clonotype. V is TRBV9 and J is TRBJ2-5; TRBD2 matches 10 bases. Germline V gene lookup returns CDR1 SGDLS and CDR2 YYNGEE. V shed 3 bases, J shed 4 bases, and the junction held 6 bases outside the gene matches. CDR3 length equals 15 residues. Here the CDR3 reads CASSAGLATLETQYF. CDR3 nucleotides: TGTGCCAGCAGCGCGGGACTAGCGACCTTAGAGACCCAGTACTTC.

This clonotype was counted a few times. This sequence joins TRBV6-5 and TRBJ2-1; no definite D call. CDR1 MNHEY and CDR2 SVGAGI come from the germline V gene. V lost 0 bases, J lost 9 bases, and 6 bases lay in between. This CDR3 region has 12 residues. This chain's CDR3 is CASSYSGAEQFF. CDR3 bases: TGTGCCAGCAGTTACTCCGGAGCTGAGCAGTTCTTC.

This clonotype was seen a handful of times. The V call is TRBV7-8, the J call TRBJ1-4; no firm D call. The V gene lost 5 bases and the J gene lost 7 bases, with 11 bases spanning the gap. The CDR3 runs to 13 residues. Germline assignment: CDR1 SGHVS and CDR2 FQNEAQ. CDR3 nucleotides: TGTGCCAGCAGCCCCAGAGGTAGTGAAAAACTGTTTTTT. Protein sequence: CASSPRGSEKLFF.

The V and J genes are TRBV4-3 and TRBJ2-2; D gene unclear. V was clipped by 2 bases and J by 8 bases, with 9 bases between them. The germline V gene has CDR1 LGHNA and CDR2 YSLEER. CDR3 length: 13 amino acids. Here the CDR3 reads CASSQITGGELFF. CDR3 DNA: TGCGCCAGCAGCCAAATCACGGGTGGGGAGCTGTTTTTT.

This clonotype was found a few times. The V call is TRBV5-4, the J call TRBJ2-3; TRBD2 matches at 8 bases. V trimming: 4 bases; J trimming: 3 bases; junction bases outside the gene matches: 13. The CDR3 loop spans 17 amino acids. The germline CDR1 and CDR2 sequences are SGHNT and YYREEE (reference sequence). CDR3 nucleotide sequence: TGTGCCAGCAGCCCTGACCTGGGGAGCGGGAGAACAGATACGCAGTATTTT. Translated: CASSPDLGSGRTDTQYF.